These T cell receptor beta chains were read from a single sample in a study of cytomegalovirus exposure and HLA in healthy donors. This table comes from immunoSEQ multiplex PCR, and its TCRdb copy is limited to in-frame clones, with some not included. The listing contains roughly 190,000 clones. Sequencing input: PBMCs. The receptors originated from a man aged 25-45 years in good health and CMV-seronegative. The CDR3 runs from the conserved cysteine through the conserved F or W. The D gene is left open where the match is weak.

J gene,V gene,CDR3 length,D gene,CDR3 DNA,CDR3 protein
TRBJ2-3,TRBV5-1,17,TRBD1,TGCGCCAGCAGCTTGGGGTTGACAGGGGGCGGTGGAGATACGCAGTATTTT,CASSLGLTGGGGDTQYF
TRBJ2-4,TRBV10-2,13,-,TGCGCCAGCAGTACCGGTCCTCGAAACATTCAGTACTTC,CASSTGPRNIQYF
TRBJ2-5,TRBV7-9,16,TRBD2,TGTGCCAGCAGCCCGCGGGAAGCGGGAGGCGGTGAGACCCAGTACTTC,CASSPREAGGGETQYF
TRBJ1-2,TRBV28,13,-,TGTGCCAGCAGTGTGGGGACACTCTCTGGCTACACCTTC,CASSVGTLSGYTF
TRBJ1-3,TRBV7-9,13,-,TGTGCCAGCAGCGGCTTCTCTGGAAACACCATATATTTT,CASSGFSGNTIYF
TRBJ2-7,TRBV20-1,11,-,TGCAGTGCTAGCTACTACTACGAGCAGTACTTC,CSASYYYEQYF
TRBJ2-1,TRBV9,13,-,TGTGCCAGCAGTTCCGGCTCCTACAATGAGCAGTTCTTC,CASSSGSYNEQFF
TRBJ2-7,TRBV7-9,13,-,TGTGCCAGCAGCGCGGACATATCCTACGAGCAGTACTTC,CASSADISYEQYF
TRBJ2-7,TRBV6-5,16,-,TGTGCCAGCAGTTACTCGGTGCACCGGAGCTCCTACGAGCAGTACTTC,CASSYSVHRSSYEQYF
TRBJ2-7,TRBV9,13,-,TGTGCCAGCAGCGTAACTAGCTCCTACGAGCAGTACTTC,CASSVTSSYEQYF
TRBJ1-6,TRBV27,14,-,TGTGCCAGCAAGTACGACGGGAATAATTCACCCCTCCACTTT,CASKYDGNNSPLHF
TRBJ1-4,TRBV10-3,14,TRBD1,TGTGCCATCAGGGGACAGGACGACGGTGAAAAACTGTTTTTT,CAIRGQDDGEKLFF
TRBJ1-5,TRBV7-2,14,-,TGTGCCAGCAGCTTAGCGCGGGGGGCTCAGCCCCAGCATTTT,CASSLARGAQPQHF
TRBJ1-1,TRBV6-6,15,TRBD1,TGTGCCAGCAGGTATTTTGGACAGGGGAACACTGAAGCTTTCTTT,CASRYFGQGNTEAFF
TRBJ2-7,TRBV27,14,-,TGTGCCAGCAGTTTATCGCCAGTCTCCTACGAGCAGTACTTC,CASSLSPVSYEQYF
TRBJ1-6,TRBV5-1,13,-,TGCGCCAGCAGCCCCGGGTTGGATTCACCCCTCCACTTT,CASSPGLDSPLHF
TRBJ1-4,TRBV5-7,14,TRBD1,TGTGCCAGCAGCAAATACAGGGGCAATGAAAAACTGTTTTTT,CASSKYRGNEKLFF
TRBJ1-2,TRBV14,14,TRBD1,TGTGCCAGCAGCCCCACCGGGACAGGGAGTGGCTACACCTTC,CASSPTGTGSGYTF
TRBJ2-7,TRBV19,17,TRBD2,TGTGCCAGTAGTATAGTGGGCGGGGGATCGAGCTCCTACGAGCAGTACTTC,CASSIVGGGSSSYEQYF
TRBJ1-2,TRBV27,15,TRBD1,TGTGCCAGCAGTGTTACAGGGGGGGGAAACTATGGCTACACCTTC,CASSVTGGGNYGYTF
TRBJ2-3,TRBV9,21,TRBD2,TGTGCCAGCAGCGTAGTTAGGGGGACTAGCGGGAGGACCCCTAGCACAGATACGCAGTATTTT,CASSVVRGTSGRTPSTDTQYF
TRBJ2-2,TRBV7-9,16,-,TGTGCCAGCAGCCGACCCCCAGGGATTCGGACCGGGGAGCTGTTTTTT,CASSRPPGIRTGELFF
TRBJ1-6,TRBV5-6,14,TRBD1,TGTGCCAGCAGCTTAACAGGGGAAGGGTCACCCCTCCACTTT,CASSLTGEGSPLHF
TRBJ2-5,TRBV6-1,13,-,TGTGCCAGCAGTGAAGCGAGAGAAGAGACCCAGTACTTC,CASSEAREETQYF
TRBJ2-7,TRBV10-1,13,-,TGCGCCAGCATTATTGTACAGGATAACGAGCAGTACTTC,CASIIVQDNEQYF
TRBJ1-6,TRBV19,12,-,TGTGCCAGTAGGAAGGAGTATTCACCCCTCCACTTT,CASRKEYSPLHF
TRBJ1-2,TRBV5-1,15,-,TGCGCCAGCAGCTTGACCGGGGAGGTATTTATCGGCTACACCTTC,CASSLTGEVFIGYTF
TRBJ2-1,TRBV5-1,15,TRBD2,TGCGCCAGCAGCTGGGGGGAGGGCCCCTACAATGGGCAGTTCTTC,CASSWGEGPYNGQFF
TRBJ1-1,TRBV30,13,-,TGTGCCTGGAGTGTACGTGGGGGCAGTGAAGCTTTCTTT,CAWSVRGGSEAFF
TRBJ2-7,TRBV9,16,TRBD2,TGTGCCAGCAGCGTCTCAACTAGCGGGGGGATCCACGAGCAGTACTTC,CASSVSTSGGIHEQYF
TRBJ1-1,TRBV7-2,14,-,TGTGCCAGCAGGAGAGGGAGGATGAACACTGAAGCTTTCTTT,CASRRGRMNTEAFF
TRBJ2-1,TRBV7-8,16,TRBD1,TGTGCCAGCAGCTTAGGTCCCGGGACAGGGGCGGATGAGCAGTTCTTC,CASSLGPGTGADEQFF
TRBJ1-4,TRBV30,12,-,TGTGCCTGTAGTCGGGGAGAGGAAAAACTGTTTTTT,CACSRGEEKLFF
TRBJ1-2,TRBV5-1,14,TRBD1,TGCGCCAGTCGGCCCCCCGGACAGGGCGATGGCTACACCTTC,CASRPPGQGDGYTF
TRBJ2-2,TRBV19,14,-,TGTGCCAGTAGTCTAGGACAGATCACCGGGGAGCTGTTTTTT,CASSLGQITGELFF
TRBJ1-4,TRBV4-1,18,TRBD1,TGCGCCAGCAGCCTACATACGCAGGGGGTGAGGAAGGTTGAAAAACTGTTTTTT,CASSLHTQGVRKVEKLFF
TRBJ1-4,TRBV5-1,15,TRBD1,TGCGCCAGCAGGACGGGACAGGGGGCAAGTGAAAAACTGTTTTTT,CASRTGQGASEKLFF
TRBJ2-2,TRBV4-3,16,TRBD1,TGCGCCAGCAGCCAAGGGACAGGGGGATACACCGGGGAGCTGTTTTTT,CASSQGTGGYTGELFF
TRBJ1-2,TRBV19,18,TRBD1,TGTGCCAGTAGTATCCCCTCCCGGGACAGGGGAAGAACCTATGGCTACACCTTC,CASSIPSRDRGRTYGYTF
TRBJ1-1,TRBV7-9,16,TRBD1,TGTGCCAGCAGCTTACTGGGGACAGGGGGAAGGACTGAAGCTTTCTTT,CASSLLGTGGRTEAFF
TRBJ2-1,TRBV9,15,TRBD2,TGTGCCAGCGAATCTAGCGGGGGGCGAAACAATGAGCAGTTCTTC,CASESSGGRNNEQFF
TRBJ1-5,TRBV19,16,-,TGTGCCAGTAGTATAGTTGGGGGCTCCAGTGGGCAGCCCCAGCATTTT,CASSIVGGSSGQPQHF
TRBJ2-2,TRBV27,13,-,TGTGCCAGCAGTTTAGGGGCTTCCTGGGAGCTGTTTTTT,CASSLGASWELFF
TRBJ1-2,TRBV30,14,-,TGTGCCTGGAGTGTCTCAGGAGGGGTTGATGGCTACACCTTC,CAWSVSGGVDGYTF
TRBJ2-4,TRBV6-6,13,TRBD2,TGTGCCACCGGGCGTGGGGCGGGGGACATTCAGTACTTC,CATGRGAGDIQYF
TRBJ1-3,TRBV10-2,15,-,TGCGCCAGCAGTCTAGACAGGAGCTCTGGAAACACCATATATTTT,CASSLDRSSGNTIYF
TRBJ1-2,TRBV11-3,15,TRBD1,TGTGCCAGCAGCTCCTATGGACAGGGAATTTATGGCTACACCTTC,CASSSYGQGIYGYTF
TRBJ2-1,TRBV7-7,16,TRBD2,TGTGCCAGCAGCTACAGGACTAGCGGGAGCTACAATGAGCAGTTCTTC,CASSYRTSGSYNEQFF
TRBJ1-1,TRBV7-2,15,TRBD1,TGTGCCAGCAGCTTAGACAGGGGGTCAGACACTGAAGCTTTCTTT,CASSLDRGSDTEAFF
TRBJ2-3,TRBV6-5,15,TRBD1,TGTGCCAGCAGGGATACGGGGACAGTAGGAGATACGCAGTATTTT,CASRDTGTVGDTQYF
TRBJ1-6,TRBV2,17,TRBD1,TGTGCCAGCAATCCGGGACAGGGGGGAGGGCTTGAATCACCCCTCCACTTT,CASNPGQGGGLESPLHF
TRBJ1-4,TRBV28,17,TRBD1,TGTGCCAGCAGTTTAGGTCGGGACAGGGTGGCTAATGAAAAACTGTTTTTT,CASSLGRDRVANEKLFF
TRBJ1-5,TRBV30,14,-,TGTGCCTGGAGTACCGCCCACTTTTATCAGCCCCAGCATTTT,CAWSTAHFYQPQHF
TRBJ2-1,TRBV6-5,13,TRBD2,TGTGCCAGCAGTTACGATCCCAGCGGGAAGCAGTTCTTC,CASSYDPSGKQFF
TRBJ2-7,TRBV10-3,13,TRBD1,TGTGCCACAGGACAGGGGGACGTCTACGAGCAGTACTTC,CATGQGDVYEQYF
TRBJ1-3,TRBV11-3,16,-,TGTGCCAGCAGCTTCGACCAGGGGTTCTCTGGAAACACCATATATTTT,CASSFDQGFSGNTIYF
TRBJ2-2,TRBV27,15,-,TGTGCCAGCAGTTCAAGCGGAACTAACACCGGGGAGCTGTTTTTT,CASSSSGTNTGELFF
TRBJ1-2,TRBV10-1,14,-,TGCGCCAGCAGTGAGTCGAGGGTAAGCGGTGGCTACACCTTC,CASSESRVSGGYTF
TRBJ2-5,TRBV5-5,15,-,TGTGCCAGCAGCTTGGAGTTGCGGGGTCGAGAGACCCAGTACTTC,CASSLELRGRETQYF
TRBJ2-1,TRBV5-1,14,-,TGCGCCAGCAGCTTGGGGGGGCCGGGGAATGAGCAGTTCTTC,CASSLGGPGNEQFF